This TCR beta chain came from a study of blood T cells in healthy people across ages. A word on this clonotype: Its matching antigen is unknown.

Study-wide points: Diversity figures based on one million T cells were deemed too low.

With 0 bases removed from V and 4 bases from J, the gap between germline ends came to 10 bases. Germline V gene lookup returns CDR1 LGHNA and CDR2 YSLEER. The CDR3 is made up of 16 amino acids. For the second PCR, which ran for roughly 7 to 11 cycles, a sample-barcoded 5' primer and a J-beta primer mix were used. TCRdb re-derived calls from the 5' RACE reads in MiXCR, one entry per CDR3 protein. The sample lists about 1.8 million distinct CDR3 sequences, 49% occurring once. Isolation recovered at least 7 million PBMCs from every sample. RNA extraction gave at least 5 micrograms of total RNA per sample.

J is TRBJ1-6 and V is TRBV4-3; TRBD1 is a possible D gene (6 bases). The TCR comes from a woman aged 40-49 years in good health. The specimen was blood. The CDR3 loop reads CASSQDVQGYNSPLHF. CDR3 nucleotide sequence: TGCGCCAGCAGCCAAGACGTACAGGGTTATAATTCACCCCTCCACTTT.